This TCR beta chain was identified during a study of identical twins. In its sample, this clonotype was seen many times. Its matching antigen is unknown. Study findings and constraints: Out-of-frame alpha sequences common to twins were enriched for low generation probability. Memory repertoires lacked the insertion deficit that abundant cord blood beta clonotypes showed.

Germline CDR1 and CDR2: LGHDT and YNNKEL (reference sequence). This CDR3 has 12 residues. The V gene lost 4 bases and the J gene lost 8 bases, with 11 bases spanning the gap. Template switching added a universal primer site, and cDNA bore unique molecular identifiers. TCRdb used MiXCR to reprocess the 5' RACE reads, holding one entry per CDR3 protein. Among 250,000 or so distinct CDR3 sequences listed, approximately 7.3% were seen once. This sample was also put to use in a study of yellow fever vaccine responses in identical twins. Turning to that study: Twins' T cell vaccine responses reportedly looked partly convergent, partly personalized.

Source material: CD8+ T cells sorted from blood. The genes are TRBV3-1 and TRBJ1-2, with a possible D match to TRBD1 (6 bases). The receptor comes from a young woman in good health. The CDR3 coding sequence is TGTGCCAGCAGCCTTGGACAGAAGGGCTACACCTTC. Protein: CASSLGQKGYTF.